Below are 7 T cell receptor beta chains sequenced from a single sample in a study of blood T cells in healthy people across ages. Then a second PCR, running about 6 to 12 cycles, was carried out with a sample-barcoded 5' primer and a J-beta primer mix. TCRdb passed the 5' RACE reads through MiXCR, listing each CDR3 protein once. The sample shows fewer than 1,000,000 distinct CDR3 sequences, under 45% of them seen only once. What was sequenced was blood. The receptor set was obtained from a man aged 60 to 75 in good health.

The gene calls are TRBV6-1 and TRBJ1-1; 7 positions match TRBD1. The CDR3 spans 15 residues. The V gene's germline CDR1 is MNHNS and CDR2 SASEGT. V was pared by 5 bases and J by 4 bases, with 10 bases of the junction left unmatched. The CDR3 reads CASSIGTEASTEAFF. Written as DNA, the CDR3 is TGTGCCAGCAGTATCGGGACAGAGGCGAGCACTGAAGCTTTCTTT.

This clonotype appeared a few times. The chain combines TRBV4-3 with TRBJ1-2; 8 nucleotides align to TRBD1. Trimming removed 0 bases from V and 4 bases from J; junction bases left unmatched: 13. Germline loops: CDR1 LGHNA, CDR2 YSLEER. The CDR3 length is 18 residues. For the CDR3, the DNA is TGCGCCAGCAGCCAAGAGACAGGGGACAGCGCCGGCCGCTATGGCTACACCTTC. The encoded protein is CASSQETGDSAGRYGYTF.

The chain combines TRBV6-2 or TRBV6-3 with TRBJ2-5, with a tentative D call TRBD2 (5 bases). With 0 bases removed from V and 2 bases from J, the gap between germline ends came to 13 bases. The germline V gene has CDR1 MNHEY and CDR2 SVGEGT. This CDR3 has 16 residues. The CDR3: CASSYSGISFQETQYF. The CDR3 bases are TGTGCCAGCAGTTACTCCGGGATTAGCTTTCAAGAGACCCAGTACTTC.

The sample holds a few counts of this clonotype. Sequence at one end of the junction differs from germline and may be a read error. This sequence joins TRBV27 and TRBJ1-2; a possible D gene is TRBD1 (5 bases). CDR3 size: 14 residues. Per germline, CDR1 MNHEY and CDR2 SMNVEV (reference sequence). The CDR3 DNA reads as TGTGCCGGCAGTCCGCGACAGAGGCAGGATGGCTACACCTTC. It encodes CAGSPRQRQDGYTF.

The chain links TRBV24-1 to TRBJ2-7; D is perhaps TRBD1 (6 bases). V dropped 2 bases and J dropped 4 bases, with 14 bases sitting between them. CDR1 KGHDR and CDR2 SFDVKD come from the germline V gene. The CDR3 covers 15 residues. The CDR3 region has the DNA TGTGCCACCAGTGATTCCCGGCGGACAGTTTACGAGCAGTACTTC. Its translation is CATSDSRRTVYEQYF.

CDR3 DNA: TGTGCCAGCAGCTTGACAGGGACGGTGGCAGATACGCAGTATTTT. Protein product: CASSLTGTVADTQYF. The rearrangement uses TRBV7-2 and TRBJ2-3; TRBD1 agrees at 7 bases. This CDR3 is 15 amino acids long. CDR1 and CDR2 from the germline V gene are SGHTA and FQGNSA. Germline trimming cut 3 bases from V and 4 bases from J; bases unmatched to any gene: 7.

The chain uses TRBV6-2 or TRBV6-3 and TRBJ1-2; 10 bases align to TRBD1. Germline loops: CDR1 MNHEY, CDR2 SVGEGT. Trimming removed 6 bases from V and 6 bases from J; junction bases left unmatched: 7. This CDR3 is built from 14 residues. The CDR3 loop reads CASRVTGTGDGYTF. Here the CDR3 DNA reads TGTGCCAGCAGGGTGACCGGGACAGGGGATGGCTACACCTTC.